Below are 27 T cell receptor beta chains sequenced from a single sample in a study of vaccination and CD4 T cells after COVID-19. Oncomine TCR Beta short-read sequencing was applied to DNA from cultured CD4+ T cells. TCRdb recomputed calls from the PCR reads with MiXCR, one row per CDR3 protein. The data show 24,000 or so distinct CDR3 sequences, roughly 58% seen once. What these receptors recognize is not known. Noted treatment: roughly 10-day PBMC culture with coronavirus spike peptide pools or control peptides (ViraFEST assay). The sample was CD4+ T cells from blood, cultured in vitro. All receptors come from a human donor who had recovered from COVID-19.

V usage is TRBV11-3 and J usage is TRBJ1-2; TRBD1 matches at 9 bases. Unmatched junction bases numbered 0, after V lost 0 bases and J lost 7 bases. Looked up from germline, CDR1 is SGHNT and CDR2 is YENEEA. The CDR3 has 13 amino acids. The CDR3 sequence: CASSLEDRGGYTF. The CDR3 DNA reads as TGTGCCAGCAGCTTAGAGGACAGGGGTGGCTACACCTTC.

This clonotype is a singleton in its sample. A junction end diverges from the germline sequence, so it may reflect a read error. V and J are TRBV27 and TRBJ1-2; 7 bases align to TRBD1. CDR3 length: 13 residues. CDR1 MNHEY and CDR2 SMNVEV come from the germline V gene (reference sequence). The CDR3 loop reads CANSFRGGYGYTF. CDR3 DNA: TGTGCCAACAGTTTCAGGGGGGGCTATGGCTACACCTTC.

V and J are TRBV6-1 and TRBJ1-6, with a weak D call TRBD1 (6 bases). This CDR3 region has 13 residues. Per the germline V gene, CDR1 is MNHNS and CDR2 is SASEGT. Between the trimmed V and J ends, which lost 6 bases and 6 bases, there was a span of 9 bases. The CDR3 DNA reads as TGTGCCAGCAGGGGGGGCGGTAATTCACCCCTCCACTTT. This gives the protein CASRGGGNSPLHF.

Only one count was recorded for this clonotype. V and J are TRBV6-5 and TRBJ2-7; D perhaps matches TRBD2 (5 bases). The V end was cut by 4 bases, the J end by 3 bases, with 10 bases between. This CDR3 comprises 13 residues. The germline gives CDR1 MNHEY, CDR2 SVGAGI. CDR3 DNA sequence: TGTGCCAGCAGTTCCCCGACTATCTACGAGCAGTACTTC. Translated, it gives CASSSPTIYEQYF.

The V and J genes are TRBV15 and TRBJ2-7; D might be TRBD1 (5 bases). The V end was cut by 3 bases, the J end by 0 bases, with 6 bases between. Germline assignment: CDR1 LNHNV and CDR2 YYDKDF (reference sequence). This CDR3 has 13 amino acids. CDR3 loop: CATSRDNSYEQYF. The DNA for the CDR3 is TGTGCCACCAGCAGGGACAACTCCTACGAGCAGTACTTC.

This chain uses TRBV7-2 with TRBJ1-1; D remains unclear. V shed 1 base and J shed 6 bases, with 9 bases lying between them. CDR1 and CDR2 from the germline V gene are SGHTA and FQGNSA. This CDR3 spans 13 amino acids. CDR3 sequence: CASSLVGGSEAFF. CDR3 in DNA: TGTGCCAGCAGCTTAGTAGGTGGGTCTGAAGCTTTCTTT.

The rearrangement joins TRBV7-9 to TRBJ1-4, with TRBD1 matching 8 bases. The CDR3 contains 14 residues. Germline V gene data show CDR1 as SEHNR and CDR2 as FQNEAQ (reference sequence). Losses at the gene ends were 4 bases for V and 11 bases for J; bases not matched to a gene: 9. The CDR3 spells CASSSRTGPSKLFF. The CDR3 nucleotides are TGTGCCAGCAGCTCCCGGACAGGGCCCAGTAAACTGTTTTTT.

This chain connects TRBV4-3 to TRBJ2-7; D call uncertain. Trimming took 0 bases from V and 5 from J, leaving 14 bases between them. The CDR3 consists of 15 residues. CDR1 is LGHNA and CDR2 is YSLEER in the germline V gene. The CDR3 DNA reads TGCGCCAGCAGCCAAGAAAGCGTGCTTGTCAACGAGCAGTACTTC. Amino acid sequence: CASSQESVLVNEQYF.

This clonotype occurred a few times. The chain recombines TRBV5-8 with TRBJ1-5, with D hard to call. Trimming pared 1 base from V and 4 bases from J, leaving 3 bases between. CDR1 and CDR2 from the germline V gene are SGHTS and YDEGEE. This CDR3 has 12 amino acids. CDR3 region: CASSLFNQPQHF. The CDR3 region has the DNA TGTGCCAGCAGCTTGTTTAATCAGCCCCAGCATTTT.

The chain is built from TRBV30 and TRBJ1-5, with D perhaps TRBD1 (5 bases). The germline CDR1 and CDR2 sequences are GTSNPN and SVGIG (reference sequence). CDR3 size: 16 residues. The ends were cut back, 2 bases at V and 4 bases at J, with 18 bases in the middle. In DNA form, the CDR3 reads TGTGCCTGGAGTTTGACCGGGACGCCTGGAAATCAGCCCCAGCATTTT. Translated, it gives CAWSLTGTPGNQPQHF.

The rearrangement uses TRBV12-3 or TRBV12-4 and TRBJ1-1; D is possibly TRBD1 (5 bases). The V end lost 3 bases, the J end lost 3 bases, and 20 bases lay between the germline ends. This CDR3 contains 17 residues. Here the CDR3 DNA reads TGTGCCAGCAGTTTTACCGGGGGGGTAAGTGCATACACTGAAGCTTTCTTT. Its translation is CASSFTGGVSAYTEAFF.

This clonotype showed up just a few times. The genes are TRBV6-2 or TRBV6-3 and TRBJ2-2, with D perhaps TRBD2 (5 bases). CDR3 length: 17 amino acids. The germline V and J ends were trimmed by 3 bases and 3 bases, with 17 bases remaining between them. From germline, CDR1 is MNHEY and CDR2 SVGEGT. The CDR3 loop is CASSYGQRYGDTGELFF. CDR3 in DNA: TGTGCCAGCAGTTATGGGCAGCGGTATGGGGACACCGGGGAGCTGTTTTTT.

The gene calls are TRBV7-2 and TRBJ2-5; D gene unclear. The CDR3 is 17 amino acids. The germline CDR1 and CDR2 sequences are SGHTA and FQGNSA. V was cut by 7 bases and J by 1 base, with 22 bases left in between. The CDR3 protein is CASIDQALVRSQETQYF. DNA for the CDR3: TGTGCCAGCATCGATCAAGCCCTTGTTAGGAGCCAAGAGACCCAGTACTTC.

The rearrangement joins TRBV7-2 to TRBJ2-5, with 9 bases identical to TRBD1. Germline loops: CDR1 SGHTA, CDR2 FQGNSA. The CDR3 runs 13 residues. V lost 5 bases to trimming and J lost 7 bases; unmatched junction nucleotides: 5. The CDR3 loop is CASSTGGWGTQYF. The CDR3 DNA reads TGTGCCAGCAGCACAGGGGGCTGGGGGACCCAGTACTTC.

This clonotype was observed a few times. The chain employs TRBV11-2 and TRBJ1-5; D is ambiguous. Germline assignment: CDR1 SGHAT and CDR2 FQNNGV. The length of the CDR3 is 13 residues. V lost 1 base and J lost 7, with 8 bases in between. The CDR3 DNA reads as TGTGCCAGCAGCTTAGGGCCCCAACAGCCCCAGCATTTT. This codes for CASSLGPQQPQHF.

The chain is built from TRBV21-1 and TRBJ2-2. TRBV21-1 is marked as a pseudogene. The CDR3 spans 12 residues. CDR3 in amino acids: CASSTSSGELFF. The CDR3 nucleotides read TGTGCCAGCAGTACGAGTAGCGGGGAGCTGTTTTTT.

This chain links TRBV7-3 with TRBJ1-1; D gene uncertain. CDR3 length: 13 amino acids. Germline V gene sequence: CDR1 SGHTA, CDR2 FQGTGA. V dropped 6 bases and J dropped 3 bases, with 11 bases sitting between them. This CDR3 reads CASRVRRDTEAFF. The CDR3 bases are TGTGCCAGCAGGGTCAGGAGGGACACTGAAGCTTTCTTT.

The chain employs TRBV4-1 and TRBJ2-7; a possible D gene is TRBD2 (5 bases). This CDR3 has 13 amino acids. Trimming removed 4 bases at V and 3 bases at J, with 10 bases between. CDR1 and CDR2 (germline): MGHRA, YSYEKL. The CDR3 bases are TGCGCCAGCAGCCGAGCGGAGAACTACGAGCAGTACTTC. Its protein is CASSRAENYEQYF.

The chain is built from TRBV7-2 and TRBJ2-3; D is undetermined. This CDR3 has 14 residues. Trimming shortened V by 5 bases and J by 2 bases, and 11 bases separated the two germline ends. CDR1 is SGHTA, CDR2 FQGNSA, per germline. The CDR3 DNA follows: TGTGCCAGCAGCGTGTTCTCCCCCACAGATACGCAGTATTTT. As protein: CASSVFSPTDTQYF.

This sequence joins TRBV12-5 and TRBJ2-7, with D tentatively TRBD1 or TRBD2 (5 bases each). Germline CDR1 reads LGHNT; CDR2 reads FRNRAP. The CDR3 loop spans 13 amino acids. V lost 5 bases, J lost 4 bases, and 12 bases lay in between. For the CDR3, the DNA is TGTGCTAGTGGTGCAGGGCGGAGGTACGAGCAGTACTTC. It codes for CASGAGRRYEQYF.

The rearrangement uses TRBV11-2 and TRBJ1-5; no clear D. V was trimmed by 5 bases and J by 5 bases, leaving 10 bases between them. This CDR3 region has 13 residues. Germline CDR1 SGHAT, CDR2 FQNNGV. The CDR3 bases are TGTGCCAGCAGCCATAACTTCGATCAGCCCCAGCATTTT. It codes for CASSHNFDQPQHF.

The chain joins TRBV2 to TRBJ2-5, with TRBD2 identical over 14 bases. Germline CDR1 is SNHLY and CDR2 is FYNNEI. The CDR3 consists of 16 residues. V lost 6 bases and J lost 5; bases outside the gene matches: 8. In nucleotides, the CDR3 is TGTGCCAGCAGCTTCGGACTAGCGGGAGGTGGGGAGACCCAGTACTTC. Translation gives CASSFGLAGGGETQYF.

The rearrangement uses TRBV19 and TRBJ2-2; D is undetermined. With 11 bases removed from V and 1 base from J, the gap between germline ends came to 8 bases. In germline, CDR1 is LNHDA, CDR2 SQIVND (reference sequence). The CDR3 totals 12 residues. This CDR3 is CASHRNTGELFF. The CDR3 nucleotides read TGTGCCTCGCATCGGAACACCGGGGAGCTGTTTTTT. The whole variable domain, filled in from reference TRBV19 and TRBJ2-2, reads DGGITQSPKYLFRKEGQNVTLSCEQNLNHDAMYWYRQDPGQGLRLIYYSQIVNDFQKGDIAEGYSVSREKKESFPLTVTSAQKNPTAFYLCASHRNTGELFFGEGSRLTVL.

This chain joins TRBV5-1 and TRBJ1-2; TRBD1 agrees at 9 bases. Looked up from germline, CDR1 is SGHRS and CDR2 is YFSETQ. The trim removed 3 bases at V and 1 base at J, leaving 4 bases unmatched. There are 15 residues in the CDR3. CDR3 in DNA: TGCGCCAGCAGCTCCGGGACAGGGATTAACTATGGCTACACCTTC. It yields the protein CASSSGTGINYGYTF.

The table lists this clonotype with a few counts. V gene TRBV27 combines with J gene TRBJ1-2; the D is unclear. Trimming removed 0 bases from V and 5 bases from J, with 13 bases in between. The CDR3 totals 15 residues. Germline V CDR1 and CDR2: MNHEY, SMNVEV (reference sequence). The CDR3 nucleotides are TGTGCCAGCAGTTTATCGTCGCAGTCGGGTTATGGCTACACCTTC. Its protein product is CASSLSSQSGYGYTF.

V gene TRBV24-1 combines with J gene TRBJ2-3; 8 nucleotides line up with TRBD2. Germline CDR1 is KGHDR and CDR2 is SFDVKD. The J segment lost 2 bases and the V segment lost 4 bases, leaving 1 base of the junction unmatched. The CDR3 is made up of 14 amino acids. The CDR3 spells CATSETSATDTQYF. In DNA form, the CDR3 reads TGTGCCACCAGTGAGACTAGCGCCACAGATACGCAGTATTTT.

The chain links TRBV12-3 or TRBV12-4 to TRBJ2-3, with a tentative D call TRBD2 (6 bases). Trimming pared 6 bases from V and 4 bases from J, leaving 17 bases between. The CDR3 spans 15 residues. For the CDR3, the DNA is TGTGCCAGCAGCAAAAGCGGGCCCGGCGCAGATACGCAGTATTTT. Its protein is CASSKSGPGADTQYF.